This entry concerns a single T cell receptor (beta chain). This entry is derived from a study of tumor-infiltrating lymphocytes in glioblastoma multiforme. Multiple V-beta primers and a C-beta primer amplified TCRB from RNA. These TCRB libraries lack any described unique molecular identifiers. TCRdb re-called the multiplex PCR reads through MiXCR, storing one row per CDR3 protein. The sample lists more than 10,000 distinct CDR3 sequences, about 66% occurring once. The CDR3 has 22 amino acids. Sequencing input: brain tumor tissue. The sequence derives from a male donor with glioblastoma. The chain recombines TRBV3-2 with TRBJ2-5; TRBD1, the table's D call, was not compared with the DNA. TRBV3-2 is a listed pseudogene. The CDR3 DNA sequence: TGTGCCAGCAGCCAAGAGGCCCGGCCCTTGTTACCCGGACAGGGGGACCAAGAGACCCAGTACTTC. Amino acid sequence: CASSQEARPLLPGQGDQETQYF.